The following is a T cell receptor (beta chain) sequence with its context. Those enrolled in Seattle joined during active infection and were followed longitudinally afterward. In the source study's methods: Reference gene primer amplification gave estimated nucleated cell counts. TCRdb's table, derived via immunoSEQ multiplex PCR, lists solely in-frame clones and lacks some. Clonal size and the V and J genes are those of that table, whereas D and trimming came from the DNA. The sample records 200,000 or so clones, roughly 80% being singletons. This entry belongs to a study of blood T cell repertoires in COVID-19. For the study at large: T cells, B-cell-depleted T cells, or PBMCs supplied cDNA or gDNA.

Trimming took off 4 bases at V and 0 bases at J, with 13 bases between the two ends. This CDR3 is built from 16 residues. This TCR came from a woman of 80 years or more with COVID-19, enrolled during active disease. The V call is TRBV23-1, the J call TRBJ1-5; no firm D call. TRBV23-1 falls under the ORF class, with uncertain function. Sequenced material: peripheral blood. The CDR3 region is CASSRPPGTSNQPQHF. The CDR3 nucleotides read TGCGCCAGCAGTCGACCACCGGGAACTAGCAATCAGCCCCAGCATTTT.